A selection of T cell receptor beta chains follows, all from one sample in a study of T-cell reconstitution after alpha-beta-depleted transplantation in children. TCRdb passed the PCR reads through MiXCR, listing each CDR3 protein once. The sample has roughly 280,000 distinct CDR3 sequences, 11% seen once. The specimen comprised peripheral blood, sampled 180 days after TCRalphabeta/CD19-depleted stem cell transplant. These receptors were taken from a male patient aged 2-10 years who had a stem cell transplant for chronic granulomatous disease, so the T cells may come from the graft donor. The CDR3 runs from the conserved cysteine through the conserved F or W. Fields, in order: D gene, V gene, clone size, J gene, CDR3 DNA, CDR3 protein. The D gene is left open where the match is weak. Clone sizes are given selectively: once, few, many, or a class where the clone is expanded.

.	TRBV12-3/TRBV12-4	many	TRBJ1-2	TGTGCCAGCAGCGCACCAGGCACTGGGGGCTACACCTTC	CASSAPGTGGYTF
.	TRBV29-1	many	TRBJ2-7	TGCAGCGTTTTGACGGGGCTATACGAGCAGTACTTC	CSVLTGLYEQYF
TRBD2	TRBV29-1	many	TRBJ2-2	TGCAGCGGTAGGACTAGCGGGAACACCGGGGAGCTGTTTTTT	CSGRTSGNTGELFF
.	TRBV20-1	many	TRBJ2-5	TGCAGTGCTAGAGCTGGGATTGGCCAGGGAGGCGAGACCCAGTACTTC	CSARAGIGQGGETQYF
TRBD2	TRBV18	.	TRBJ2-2	TGTGCCAGCTCACCACGCCTGACTAGCGGTCGAAACACCGGGGAGCTGTTTTTT	CASSPRLTSGRNTGELFF
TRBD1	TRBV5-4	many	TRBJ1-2	TGTGCCAGCAGCCACACAGGGGACTCTGGCTACACCTTC	CASSHTGDSGYTF
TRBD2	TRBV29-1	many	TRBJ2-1	TGCAGCGTTATAACTAGCGGGAATTATAAAGGTGAGCAGTTCTTC	CSVITSGNYKGEQFF
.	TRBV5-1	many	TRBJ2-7	TGCGCCAGCAGCTTCGAAGACATCTCCTACGAGCAGTACTTC	CASSFEDISYEQYF
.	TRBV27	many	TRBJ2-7	TGTGCCAGTTCCCCTGGGGCGGCCTACGAGCAGTACTTC	CASSPGAAYEQYF
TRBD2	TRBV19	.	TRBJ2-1	TGTGCCAGTAGAGAACTAGCGGGAGACGGCAATGAGCAGTTCTTC	CASRELAGDGNEQFF
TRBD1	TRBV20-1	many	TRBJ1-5	TGCAGTGCTACAGGGGGGAATCAGCCCCAGCATTTT	CSATGGNQPQHF
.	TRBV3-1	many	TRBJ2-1	TGTGCCAGCAGCCCGATCTGGGGAGTGGGAGACAATGAGCAGTTCTTC	CASSPIWGVGDNEQFF
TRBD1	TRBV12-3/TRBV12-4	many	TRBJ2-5	TGTGCCAGCAGTACAGGGGGGACCCAGTACTTC	CASSTGGTQYF
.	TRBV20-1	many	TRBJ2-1	TGCAGTGCCGCGAAACAGGTCAGCTCCTACAATGAGCAGTTCTTC	CSAAKQVSSYNEQFF
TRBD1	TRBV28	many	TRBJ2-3	TGTGCCAGCAGCCGGACAGGGGGGGGAGATACGCAGTATTTT	CASSRTGGGDTQYF
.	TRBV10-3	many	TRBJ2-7	TGTGCCATCAGTGTTAGCTACGAGCAGTACTTC	CAISVSYEQYF
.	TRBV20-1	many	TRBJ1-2	TGCAGTGCTAGAGATACCACAGATTACGGCTACACCTTC	CSARDTTDYGYTF
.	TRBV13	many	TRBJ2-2	TGTGCCAGCAGCTTCTTGGGTCCTGGGGTCCCCGGGGAGCTGTTTTTT	CASSFLGPGVPGELFF
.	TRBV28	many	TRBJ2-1	TGTGCCAGCAGTTTAGGAGGGACTGGTGACAATGAGCAGTTCTTC	CASSLGGTGDNEQFF
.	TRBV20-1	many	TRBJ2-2	TGCAGTGCTAGACCCCGACAGTATACCGGGGAGCTGTTTTTT	CSARPRQYTGELFF
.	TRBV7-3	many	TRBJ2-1	TGTGCCAGCAGCCCCCTCCCATCCGGGGTTTTGGGCATTGATGAGCAGTTCTTC	CASSPLPSGVLGIDEQFF
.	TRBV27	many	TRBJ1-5	TGTGCCAGCAGTAGGACTCCGTATCAGCCCCAGCATTTT	CASSRTPYQPQHF
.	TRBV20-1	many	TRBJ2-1	TGCAGTGCTAGAACCGGGGGGCCGGTGAATGAGCAGTTCTTC	CSARTGGPVNEQFF
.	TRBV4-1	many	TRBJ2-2	TGCGCCAGCAGCCGCCCCTCAGGGGGGGCCCTTAACACCGGGGAGCTGTTTTTT	CASSRPSGGALNTGELFF
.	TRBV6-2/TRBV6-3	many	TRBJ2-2	TGTGCCAGCAGTTATATCGGGTTTGCCGGGGAGCTGTTTTTT	CASSYIGFAGELFF
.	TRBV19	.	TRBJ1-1	TGTGCCAGTAGTATTGCGGGCCTCTCGAACACTGAAGCTTTCTTT	CASSIAGLSNTEAFF
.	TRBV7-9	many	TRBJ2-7	TGTGCCAGCAGCCAAGGGGGGCGCGGAAACTCCCTCTACGAGCAGTACTTC	CASSQGGRGNSLYEQYF
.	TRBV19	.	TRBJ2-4	TGTGCCAGTAGTATGGTTGTCGTTAGAGCCAAAAACATTCAGTACTTC	CASSMVVVRAKNIQYF
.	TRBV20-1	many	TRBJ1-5	TGCAGTGCTAGGCCCCAGGCCTGGGGACAGCCCCAGCATTTT	CSARPQAWGQPQHF
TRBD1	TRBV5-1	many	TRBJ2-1	TGCGCCAGCAGCTTCCCGGACAGGAACTACAATGAGCAGTTCTTC	CASSFPDRNYNEQFF
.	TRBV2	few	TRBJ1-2	TGTGCCAGCAGTTCCCAGGGCTACACCTTC	CASSSQGYTF
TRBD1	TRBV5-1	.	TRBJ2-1	TGCGCCAGCACCCCACTCCCGGGACAGAGTACCTACAATGAGCAGTTCTTC	CASTPLPGQSTYNEQFF
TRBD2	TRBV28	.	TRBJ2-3	TGTGCCAGCAGGCGGACTAGCTGGGGGACTAGCACAGATACGCAGTATTTT	CASRRTSWGTSTDTQYF
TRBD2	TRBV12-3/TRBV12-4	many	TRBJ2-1	TGTGCCAGCAGTTTCAGGACTAGCGGGAGGGTCATATACAATGAGCAGTTCTTC	CASSFRTSGRVIYNEQFF
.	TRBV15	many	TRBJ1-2	TGTGCCACCAGCAGAGCGGGACTTCAAGGGGGCTACACCTTC	CATSRAGLQGGYTF
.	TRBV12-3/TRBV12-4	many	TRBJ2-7	TGTGCCAGCAGCGGGGAAATCAGCTACGAGCAGTACTTC	CASSGEISYEQYF
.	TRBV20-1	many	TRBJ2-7	TGCAGTGTGGTCGGCAGAGCCTACGAGCAGTACTTC	CSVVGRAYEQYF
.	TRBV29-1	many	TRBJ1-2	TGCAGCGTTGAAGCGGGTAGGGGCTACACCTTC	CSVEAGRGYTF
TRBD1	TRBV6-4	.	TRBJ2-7	TGTGCCAGCAGTGAGACAGGGTTCGAGCAGTACTTC	CASSETGFEQYF
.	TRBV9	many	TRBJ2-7	TGTGCCAGCAGCGCCTCGGTGGGGCCCCTCTACGAGCAGTACTTC	CASSASVGPLYEQYF
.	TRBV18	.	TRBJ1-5	TGTGCCAGCTCACCAGCGGGGGATCAGCCCCAGCATTTT	CASSPAGDQPQHF
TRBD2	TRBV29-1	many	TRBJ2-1	TGCAGCGTCGCGGGACTAGCGGACTACAATGAGCAGTTCTTC	CSVAGLADYNEQFF
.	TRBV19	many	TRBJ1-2	TGTGCCAGTAGTATAATTGGCGGCCCGGGCTACACCTTC	CASSIIGGPGYTF
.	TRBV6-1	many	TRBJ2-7	TGTGCCAGCAGTGAGGGTCGGGAAAAGCGGCACTCCTACGAGCAGTACTTC	CASSEGREKRHSYEQYF
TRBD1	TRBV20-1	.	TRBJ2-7	TGCAGTAAACACGGGACAGTCTTGAGCTCCTACGAGCAGTACTTC	CSKHGTVLSSYEQYF
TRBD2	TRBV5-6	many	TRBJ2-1	TGTGCCAGCAGCTTTTTGACTAGCGGGGGGCCCGAATACAATGAGCAGTTCTTC	CASSFLTSGGPEYNEQFF
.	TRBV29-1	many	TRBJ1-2	TGCAGCGTTGATACAGGGCCCTATGGCTACACCTTC	CSVDTGPYGYTF
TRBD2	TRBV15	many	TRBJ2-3	TGTGCCACCAGGAGTAGCGGGGGCACAGATACGCAGTATTTT	CATRSSGGTDTQYF
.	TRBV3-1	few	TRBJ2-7	TGTGCCAGCAGCCAACTCGACGAGAGACACGAGCAGTACTTC	CASSQLDERHEQYF
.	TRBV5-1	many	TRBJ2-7	TGCGCCAGCAGCGTGTCGCCGGGGACCTACGAGCAGTACTTC	CASSVSPGTYEQYF
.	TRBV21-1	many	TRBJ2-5	TGTGCCAGCAGCAAACATTATCTTCCGAGGAGCTACCAAGAGACCCAGTACTTC	CASSKHYLPRSYQETQYF
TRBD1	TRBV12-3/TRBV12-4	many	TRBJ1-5	TGTGCCAGTGGACAGGGAACGGAGCCCCAGCATTTT	CASGQGTEPQHF
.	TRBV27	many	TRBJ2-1	TGTGCCAGCAGTTTTCGCAGCCTCAATGAGCAGTTCTTC	CASSFRSLNEQFF
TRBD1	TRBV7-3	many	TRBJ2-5	TGTGCCAGCAGCTTGACAGGGGGTGGGGAGACCCAGTACTTC	CASSLTGGGETQYF
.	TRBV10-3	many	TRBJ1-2	TGTGCCATCAGTGAGTCAGCTAACTATGGCTACACCTTC	CAISESANYGYTF
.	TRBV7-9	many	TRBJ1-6	TGTGCCAGCAGCTTAGCGGCAGCGGGGTCACCCCTCCACTTT	CASSLAAAGSPLHF
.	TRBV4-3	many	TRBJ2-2	TGCGCCAGCAGCCGTAATAGGGGTGGCGGGGAGCTGTTTTTT	CASSRNRGGGELFF
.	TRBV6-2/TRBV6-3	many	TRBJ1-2	TGTGCCAGCAGTTACGGAGCAGGCGTCACCTTC	CASSYGAGVTF
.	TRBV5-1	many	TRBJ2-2	TGCGCCAGCAGCTTGGCCCCCGATTCCGGGGAGCTGTTTTTT	CASSLAPDSGELFF
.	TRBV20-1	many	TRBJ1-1	TGCAGTGCTAGAGTGGGGGCGAGGGATAGCTCTGAAGCTTTCTTT	CSARVGARDSSEAFF